Presented here are 8 T cell receptor beta chains from one specimen sequenced in a study of T cell repertoires in cytomegalovirus infection. TCRdb reprocessed the reads with MiXCR, giving one entry per CDR3 protein. Of approximately 190,000 distinct CDR3 sequences listed, 8% to 10% are singletons. The sequenced sample consisted of PBMCs. These receptors were taken from a human donor in good health (CMV status not recorded). Some clones in this sample may be carry-over from other donors' samples.

Many counts were recorded for this clonotype. This chain links TRBV7-2 with TRBJ1-2, with no clear D. The V and J ends lost 1 base and 4 bases respectively, with 4 bases between them. The CDR3 has 12 amino acids. Germline values: CDR1 SGHTA, CDR2 FQGNSA. CDR3 protein: CASSLDSYGYTF. The CDR3, as DNA: TGTGCCAGCAGCTTAGACAGCTATGGCTACACCTTC. The variable domain in full, with the rest retrieved from reference TRBV7-2 and TRBJ1-2, is GAGVSQSPSNKVTEKGKDVELRCDPISGHTALYWYRQSLGQGLEFLIYFQGNSAPDKSGLPSDRFSAERTGGSVSTLTIQRTQQEDSAVYLCASSLDSYGYTFGSGTRLTVV.

This clonotype was detected ten times or more. The chain combines TRBV18 with TRBJ2-5; D is possibly TRBD2 (6 bases). Deletions cut 5 bases from V and 5 bases from J, with 15 bases between. The CDR3 has 14 residues. CDR1 KGHSH and CDR2 LQKENI come from the germline V gene. CDR3 sequence: CASSTGTRRETQYF. The CDR3 nucleotides are TGTGCCAGCTCAACCGGGACTCGAAGGGAGACCCAGTACTTC. Looking up the rest from reference TRBV18 and TRBJ2-5 gives the full variable domain: NAGVMQNPRHLVRRRGQEARLRCSPMKGHSHVYWYRQLPEEGLKFMVYLQKENIIDESGMPKERFSAEFPKEGPSILRIQQVVRGDSAAYFCASSTGTRRETQYFGPGTRLLVL.

This clonotype was found many times. This sequence joins TRBV28 and TRBJ1-1; D ambiguous. V was shortened by 6 bases and J by 0 bases, with 11 bases between the two germline ends. The CDR3 is made up of 14 amino acids. CDR1 MDHEN and CDR2 SYDVKM come from the germline V gene. CDR3 region: CASRPPRLNTEAFF. The CDR3 nucleotides are TGTGCCAGCAGACCACCCCGGTTGAACACTGAAGCTTTCTTT. The full variable domain, rest sourced from reference TRBV28 and TRBJ1-1, is DVKVTQSSRYLVKRTGEKVFLECVQDMDHENMFWYRQDPGLGLRLIYFSYDVKMKEKGDIPEGYSVSREKKERFSLILESASTNQTSMYLCASRPPRLNTEAFFGQGTRLTVV.

The V call is TRBV7-9, the J call TRBJ2-1; 11 bases line up with TRBD2. The germline gives CDR1 SEHNR, CDR2 FQNEAQ (reference sequence). With V trimmed by 6 bases and J by 4 bases, 8 bases remained unmatched. The CDR3 sequence is 16 residues long. The CDR3 sequence is CASRLAGVKLYNEQFF. The CDR3 bases are TGTGCCAGCAGACTAGCGGGGGTAAAGTTATACAATGAGCAGTTCTTC.

This clonotype appeared many times. This rearrangement joins TRBV7-2 to TRBJ2-7; D remains ambiguous. The V gene lost 3 bases and the J gene lost 2 bases, with 11 bases spanning the gap. CDR1 is SGHTA and CDR2 is FQGNSA in the germline V gene. There are 14 residues in the CDR3. The CDR3 here is CASSFGTPTYEQYF. DNA of the CDR3: TGTGCCAGCAGCTTCGGAACACCAACCTACGAGCAGTACTTC.

CDR3 amino acids: CASSRGQVNYGYTF. Here the CDR3 DNA reads TGTGCCAGCAGCAGGGGACAGGTCAACTATGGCTACACCTTC. The chain joins TRBV7-9 to TRBJ1-2; 8 nucleotides line up with TRBD1. V was pared by 5 bases and J by 2 bases, with 4 bases of the junction left unmatched. CDR1 is SEHNR and CDR2 is FQNEAQ in the germline V gene (reference sequence). This CDR3 comprises 14 residues.

This clonotype was recorded at least ten times. CDR3 amino acids: CASSPRGRNYGYTF. The CDR3 nucleotides are TGTGCCAGCAGTCCACGTGGGAGAAACTATGGCTACACCTTC. The chain couples TRBV28 to TRBJ1-2, with D uncertain. Deletions cut 5 bases from V and 2 bases from J, with 12 bases between. The CDR3 covers 14 residues. Germline loops: CDR1 MDHEN, CDR2 SYDVKM.

This clonotype was seen many times. The rearrangement joins TRBV7-2 to TRBJ1-3, with 7 bases aligning to TRBD1. In germline, CDR1 is SGHTA, CDR2 FQGNSA. Losses at the gene ends were 0 bases for V and 1 base for J; bases not matched to a gene: 6. CDR3 size: 17 residues. The CDR3 bases are TGTGCCAGCAGCTTAGCGTCAGGGGGAACTTCTGGAAACACCATATATTTT. Translation: CASSLASGGTSGNTIYF.